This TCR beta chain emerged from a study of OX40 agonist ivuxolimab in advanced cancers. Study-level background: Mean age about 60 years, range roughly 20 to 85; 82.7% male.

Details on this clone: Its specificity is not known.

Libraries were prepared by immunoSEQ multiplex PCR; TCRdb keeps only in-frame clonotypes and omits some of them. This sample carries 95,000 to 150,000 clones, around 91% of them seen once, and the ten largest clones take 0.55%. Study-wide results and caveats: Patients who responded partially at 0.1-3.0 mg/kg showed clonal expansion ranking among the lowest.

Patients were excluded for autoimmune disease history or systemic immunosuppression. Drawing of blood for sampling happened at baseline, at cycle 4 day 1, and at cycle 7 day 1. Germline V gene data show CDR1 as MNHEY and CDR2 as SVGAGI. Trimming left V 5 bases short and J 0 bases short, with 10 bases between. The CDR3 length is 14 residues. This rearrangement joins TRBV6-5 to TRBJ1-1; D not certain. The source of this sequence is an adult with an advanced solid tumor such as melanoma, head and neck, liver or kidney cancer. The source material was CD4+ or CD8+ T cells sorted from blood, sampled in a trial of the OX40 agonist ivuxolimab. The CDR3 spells CASSERAMNTEAFF. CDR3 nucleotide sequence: TGTGCCAGCAGTGAGCGGGCCATGAACACTGAAGCTTTCTTT.